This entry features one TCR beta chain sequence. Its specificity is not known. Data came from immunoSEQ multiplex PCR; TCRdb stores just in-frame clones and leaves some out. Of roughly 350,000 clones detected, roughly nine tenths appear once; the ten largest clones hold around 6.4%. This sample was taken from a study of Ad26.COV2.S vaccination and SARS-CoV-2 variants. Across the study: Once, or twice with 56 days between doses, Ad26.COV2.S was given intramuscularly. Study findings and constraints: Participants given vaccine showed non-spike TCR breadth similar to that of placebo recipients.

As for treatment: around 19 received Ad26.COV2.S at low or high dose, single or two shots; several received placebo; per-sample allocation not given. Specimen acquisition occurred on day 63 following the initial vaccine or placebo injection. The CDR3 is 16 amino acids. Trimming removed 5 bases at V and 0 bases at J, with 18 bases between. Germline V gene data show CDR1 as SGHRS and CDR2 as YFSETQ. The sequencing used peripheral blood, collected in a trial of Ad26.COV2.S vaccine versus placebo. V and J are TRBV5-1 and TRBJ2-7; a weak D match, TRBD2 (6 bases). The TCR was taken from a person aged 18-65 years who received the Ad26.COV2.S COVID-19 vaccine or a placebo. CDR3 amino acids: CASRLIPSESSYEQYF. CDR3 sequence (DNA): TGCGCCAGCAGGCTGATACCTAGCGAGAGCTCCTACGAGCAGTACTTC.